Each of the 7 T cell receptor beta chains below was sequenced from the same sample in a study of vaccination effects on CD4 cells after COVID-19. These receptors have no known antigen. Within the ViraFEST assay, antigen-specific CD4+ T cells underwent expansion with viral peptide pools prior to sequencing. Culture lasted about ten days before CD4+ T cell isolation. Nobody among the vaccine recipients had prior SARS-CoV-2 infection (nucleocapsid antibodies were negative). This table comes from immunoSEQ multiplex PCR, and its TCRdb copy is limited to in-frame clones, with some not included. Altogether tens of thousands of clones are present, about 79% being singletons, with the ten largest covering 3.5% to 4.5%. The input for sequencing was CD4+ T cells from PBMCs cultured with HCoV-OC43 spike peptides, taken before COVID-19 vaccination. Subset specified: HCoV-OC43 spike overlapping peptide pool stimulation. The source is a human donor who received a COVID-19 vaccine.

The count of this clone is one. The gene calls are TRBV18 and TRBJ1-5; TRBD1 might be the D (5 bases). V lost 3 bases and J 7 bases, leaving 16 bases between the germline ends. The CDR3 covers 15 residues. CDR1 is KGHSH and CDR2 is LQKENI in the germline V gene. CDR3 in DNA: TGTGCCAGCTCACCCGGCCTAGGGGTAGGACAGCCCCAGCATTTT. This gives the protein CASSPGLGVGQPQHF.

The chain carries TRBV19 and TRBJ1-4; TRBD1 agrees at 7 bases. The CDR3 runs to 15 residues. The V segment lost 8 bases and the J segment 8 bases; nucleotides outside the gene matches: 14. Germline loops: CDR1 LNHDA, CDR2 SQIVND (reference sequence). Written as DNA, the CDR3 is TGTGCCAGTCTCCGACAGGGCCCCACTGGGGAAAAACTGTTTTTT. Translation: CASLRQGPTGEKLFF.

This chain uses TRBV3-1 (or the pseudogene TRBV3-2) with TRBJ1-2, with D perhaps matching TRBD1 (6 bases). Germline V gene data show CDR1 as LGHDT and CDR2 as YNNKEL (reference sequence). CDR3 size: 12 residues. V was cut by 2 bases and J by 9 bases, with 10 bases left in between. DNA of the CDR3: TGTGCCAGCAGCCAAATGGACAGCAGCTACACCTTC. It codes for CASSQMDSSYTF.

There are a few counts of this clone. The chain links TRBV10-1 to TRBJ2-1; TRBD1 aligns across 7 bases. CDR3 length: 13 residues. J was trimmed by 8 bases and V by 6 bases; bases with no gene match: 7. Germline-derived CDR1 and CDR2 are WNHNN and SYGVQD (reference sequence). CDR3 residues: CASSPQGLDEQFF. The CDR3 DNA follows: TGCGCCAGCAGCCCACAGGGGTTGGATGAGCAGTTCTTC.

This chain links TRBV7-2 with TRBJ2-5, with D possibly matching TRBD2 (6 bases). There are 13 residues in the CDR3. CDR1 is SGHTA, CDR2 FQGNSA, per germline. Between the trimmed V and J ends, which lost 8 bases and 0 bases, there was a span of 10 bases. The CDR3 DNA reads TGTGCCAGCGGGGGGACGTACCAAGAGACCCAGTACTTC. Translating gives CASGGTYQETQYF. The whole variable domain, filled in from reference TRBV7-2 and TRBJ2-5, reads GAGVSQSPSNKVTEKGKDVELRCDPISGHTALYWYRQSLGQGLEFLIYFQGNSAPDKSGLPSDRFSAERTGGSVSTLTIQRTQQEDSAVYLCASGGTYQETQYFGPGTRLLVL.

The chain joins TRBV6-4 to TRBJ2-5; 11 nucleotides agree with TRBD1. CDR1 MRHNA and CDR2 SNTAGT come from the germline V gene. Unmatched junction bases numbered 1, after V lost 5 bases and J lost 5 bases. This CDR3 has 13 residues. CDR3 nucleotides: TGTGCCAGCAGTAGGGACAGGGGGGAGACCCAGTACTTC. It translates to CASSRDRGETQYF.

The rearrangement uses TRBV28 and TRBJ2-5; D may be TRBD1 or TRBD2 (5 bases each). CDR1 and CDR2 (germline): MDHEN, SYDVKM. The length of the CDR3 is 11 residues. Trimming removed 4 bases at V and 5 bases at J, with 5 bases between. CDR3 amino acids: CASSWGETQYF. CDR3 nucleotide sequence: TGTGCCAGCAGTTGGGGGGAGACCCAGTACTTC.